This T cell receptor beta chain was obtained from a study of CD8 T cells in ankylosing spondylitis. This clonotype was observed a handful of times. What it binds is unknown. TCRdb called the 5' RACE reads again in MiXCR, with one record for every CDR3 protein. Of under 200,000 distinct CDR3 sequences in the sample, around 10% are singletons; the top ten hold 29%. Per germline, CDR1 MNHEY and CDR2 SVGEGT. The V gene end was trimmed by 4 bases and the J gene end by 8 bases; junction bases not matched to a gene: 14. CDR3 length equals 16 residues. Study-level findings and limits: Within ankylosing spondylitis blood, a TCR beta motif made up of roughly eight highly homologous variants appeared to be characteristic. Some motif variants had been reported before (in reactive arthritis synovial fluid and blood). The study looked at matched synovial fluid samples from ankylosing spondylitis patients. Disease-linked clones were reported to be significantly enriched there.

V and J are TRBV6-2 or TRBV6-3 and TRBJ2-1; 7 bases fit TRBD2. This TCR was sampled from a male donor with ankylosing spondylitis or in good health (not recorded which). The sequencing sample was made of blood, either unsorted or a sorted T cell fraction (not recorded which). The CDR3 DNA follows: TGTGCCAGCAGTTCTCCGTCGACTAGCTCATTCGATGAGCAGTTCTTC. Protein product: CASSSPSTSSFDEQFF.